This T cell receptor (beta chain) was obtained from a study of neurological immune-mediated disorders. In this sample, this clonotype turned up many times. Its specificity is unknown. TCRdb called the 5' RACE reads again in MiXCR, with one record for every CDR3 protein. The repertoire holds about 88,000 distinct CDR3 sequences, with roughly 4% as singletons. The germline CDR1 and CDR2 sequences are MNHEY and SVGEGT. The ends were cut back, 2 bases at V and 7 bases at J, with 11 bases in the middle. The CDR3 spans 13 residues. Overall study results and limits: Healthy controls had more TCR clonal expansion than multiple sclerosis, which showed the least, whereas HTLV-1-associated myelopathy showed the most.

The receptor was derived from a young woman with multiple sclerosis. The sample consisted of PBMCs. The rearrangement joins TRBV6-2 or TRBV6-3 to TRBJ2-5, with D unresolved. The CDR3 loop is CASSYGEIGTQYF. The CDR3 DNA is TGTGCCAGCAGTTACGGCGAGATCGGGACCCAGTACTTC.